The 15 T cell receptor beta chains presented below share a single source sample, sequenced in a study of vaccination effects on CD4 cells after COVID-19. The antigens these receptors bind are not known. The table came from immunoSEQ multiplex PCR; TCRdb's copy has only in-frame clones and leaves some out. The sample has tens of thousands of clones, approximately 72% seen once. Sequencing was preceded by expansion of antigen-specific CD4+ T cells with viral peptide pools in the ViraFEST assay. Culture lasted 10 days before CD4+ T cell isolation. Neither prior SARS-CoV-2 infection nor positive nucleocapsid antibodies were present in the vaccine recipients. The sample consisted of CD4+ T cells from PBMCs cultured with HCoV-NL63 spike peptides, taken before COVID-19 vaccination. These receptors were taken from a human donor who received a COVID-19 vaccine.

The CDR3, as DNA: TGTGCCAGCAGCGGAGACGGCCGTGGGACGAACACTGAAGCTTTCTTT. Its protein is CASSGDGRGTNTEAFF. The chain has TRBV9 and TRBJ1-1; a weak D match, TRBD1 (5 bases). The CDR3 sequence is 16 residues long. Germline lookup yields CDR1 SGDLS and CDR2 YYNGEE. V lost 3 bases and J lost 1, with 16 bases in between.

The chain carries TRBV18 and TRBJ2-6; 11 nucleotides match TRBD1. The CDR3 is 17 amino acids. Germline CDR1 is KGHSH and CDR2 is LQKENI. The J segment lost 0 bases and the V segment lost 5 bases, leaving 3 bases of the junction unmatched. CDR3 loop: CASSAGTGGSGANVLTF. The DNA for the CDR3 is TGTGCCAGCTCAGCCGGGACAGGGGGCTCTGGGGCCAACGTCCTGACTTTC.

The chain carries TRBV7-2 and TRBJ1-2; perhaps TRBD1 as D (6 bases). Per the germline V gene, CDR1 is SGHTA and CDR2 is FQGNSA. V lost 4 bases and J lost 8, with 17 bases in between. This CDR3 region has 14 residues. The CDR3 DNA is TGTGCCAGCAGCTCAGACTCAGGGGTGGGGGGCTACACCTTC. This translates into CASSSDSGVGGYTF.

This clone appeared a single time. The J gene is TRBJ2-2, the V gene TRBV6-5; TRBD1 matches 9 bases. Germline assignment: CDR1 MNHEY and CDR2 SVGAGI. The CDR3 is 15 residues long. V was clipped by 6 bases and J by 1 base; unmatched bases: 3. Here the CDR3 reads CASSRQGVNTGELFF. CDR3 in DNA: TGTGCCAGCAGCCGACAGGGGGTGAACACCGGGGAGCTGTTTTTT.

The J gene is TRBJ2-6, the V gene TRBV24-1; perhaps TRBD1 as D (5 bases). V lost 3 bases and J lost 3, with 11 bases in between. Germline-derived CDR1 and CDR2 are KGHDR and SFDVKD. The CDR3 runs 16 residues. The CDR3 protein is CATSDLDNYGANVLTF. For the CDR3, the DNA is TGTGCCACCAGTGATCTGGACAACTATGGGGCCAACGTCCTGACTTTC.

This chain uses TRBV18 with TRBJ1-5; D is undetermined. CDR1 is KGHSH, CDR2 LQKENI, per germline. The CDR3 is 15 residues long. Trimming pared 6 bases from V and 0 bases from J, leaving 12 bases between. The CDR3 coding sequence is TGTGCCAGCTCTATATCGGTTGATAGCAATCAGCCCCAGCATTTT. This codes for CASSISVDSNQPQHF.

The chain joins TRBV6-5 to TRBJ2-3; D might be TRBD1 (5 bases). This CDR3 has 16 residues. V shed 0 bases and J shed 6 bases, with 16 bases lying between them. Germline CDR1 MNHEY, CDR2 SVGAGI. The CDR3 region is CASSYSTSAGWDTQYF. As DNA, the CDR3 is TGTGCCAGCAGTTACTCGACCTCGGCAGGGTGGGATACGCAGTATTTT.

This clone appeared once. V is TRBV18 and J is TRBJ2-2, with TRBD1 matching 9 bases. The germline CDR1 and CDR2 sequences are KGHSH and LQKENI. The CDR3 length is 14 residues. Trimming took 4 bases from V and 5 from J; bases not matched to a gene: 2. The CDR3 sequence: CASSLDRGTGELFF. The CDR3 DNA follows: TGTGCCAGCTCACTGGACAGGGGTACCGGGGAGCTGTTTTTT.

The V call is TRBV6-5, the J call TRBJ2-7; 8 nucleotides match TRBD1. Germline V lookup: CDR1 MNHEY, CDR2 SVGAGI. This CDR3 region has 15 residues. V shed 4 bases, J shed 0 bases, and the junction held 5 bases outside the gene matches. This chain's CDR3 is CASSLTGVFSYEQYV. The CDR3 DNA reads as TGTGCCAGCAGTTTGACAGGGGTATTCTCCTACGAGCAGTACGTC.

The V gene is TRBV5-1, the J gene TRBJ2-1; D is unclear. The CDR3 consists of 14 residues. Deletions cut 0 bases from V and 3 bases from J, with 7 bases between. Germline CDR1 is SGHRS and CDR2 is YFSETQ. The CDR3 DNA sequence: TGCGCCAGCAGCTTGGCCGTTAACTACAATGAGCAGTTCTTC. Protein sequence: CASSLAVNYNEQFF.

The rearrangement links TRBV30 to TRBJ2-1; 8 positions match TRBD1. The CDR3 covers 13 residues. Germline lookup yields CDR1 GTSNPN and CDR2 SVGIG (reference sequence). The trim removed 3 bases at V and 12 bases at J, leaving 10 bases unmatched. The CDR3: CAWSDPGTGVQFF. The CDR3 coding sequence is TGTGCCTGGAGCGACCCCGGGACAGGTGTGCAGTTCTTC.

The chain uses TRBV19 and TRBJ2-2; D unclear. V dropped 6 bases and J dropped 4 bases, with 15 bases sitting between them. The CDR3 consists of 15 residues. The germline V gene encodes CDR1 LNHDA and CDR2 SQIVND (reference sequence). The CDR3 DNA follows: TGTGCCAGTAGAACCCCGGGCGGAAGCACCGGGGAGCTGTTTTTT. It translates to CASRTPGGSTGELFF.

This clone has just one count. The chain is built from TRBV18 and TRBJ2-2; D uncertain. Germline-derived CDR1 and CDR2 are KGHSH and LQKENI. Between the trimmed V and J ends, which lost 2 bases and 1 base, there was a span of 5 bases. The CDR3 is 14 residues long. The CDR3 loop reads CASSPSGNTGELFF. In DNA form, the CDR3 reads TGTGCCAGCTCACCATCAGGGAACACCGGGGAGCTGTTTTTT.

The V gene is TRBV7-8, the J gene TRBJ1-3, with 7 positions matching TRBD1. The CDR3 sequence is 16 residues long. Germline V lookup: CDR1 SGHVS, CDR2 FQNEAQ. The V segment lost 1 base and the J segment 4 bases; nucleotides outside the gene matches: 7. In nucleotides, the CDR3 is TGTGCCAGCAGCTTAGAGATACAGGGGAGGGGAAACACCATATATTTT. It translates to CASSLEIQGRGNTIYF. Based on the CDR3 plus reference TRBV7-8 and TRBJ1-3, the full variable domain is GAGVSQSPRYKVAKRGQDVALRCDPISGHVSLFWYQQALGQGPEFLTYFQNEAQLDKSGLPSDRFFAERPEGSVSTLKIQRTQQEDSAVYLCASSLEIQGRGNTIYFGEGSWLTVV.

This clone has only one observation. J is TRBJ2-1 and V is TRBV11-3, with 10 positions matching TRBD2. Germline CDR1 reads SGHNT; CDR2 reads YENEEA. The CDR3 runs 16 residues. Trimming took 1 base from V and 5 from J; bases not matched to a gene: 5. This chain's CDR3 is CASSLVLAGTNNEQFF. As DNA, the CDR3 is TGTGCCAGCAGCTTAGTACTAGCGGGGACAAACAATGAGCAGTTCTTC.